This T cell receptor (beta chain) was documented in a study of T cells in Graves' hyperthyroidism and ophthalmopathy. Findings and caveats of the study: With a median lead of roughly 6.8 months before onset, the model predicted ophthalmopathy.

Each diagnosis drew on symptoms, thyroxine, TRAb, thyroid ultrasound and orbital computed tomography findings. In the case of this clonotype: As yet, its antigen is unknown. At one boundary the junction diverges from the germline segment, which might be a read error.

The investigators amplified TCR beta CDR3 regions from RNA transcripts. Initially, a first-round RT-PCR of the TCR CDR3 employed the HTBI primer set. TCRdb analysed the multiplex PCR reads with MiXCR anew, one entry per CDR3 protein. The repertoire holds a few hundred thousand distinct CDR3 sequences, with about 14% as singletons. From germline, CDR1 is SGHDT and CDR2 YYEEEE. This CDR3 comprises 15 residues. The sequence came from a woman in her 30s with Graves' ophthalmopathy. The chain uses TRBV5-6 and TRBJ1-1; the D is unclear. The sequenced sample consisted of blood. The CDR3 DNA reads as TGTGTCAGCAGCTTGGCCATCAGTATGAACACTGAAGCTTTCTTT. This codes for CVSSLAISMNTEAFF.